A selection of T cell receptor beta chains follows, all from one sample in a study of cytomegalovirus exposure and HLA in healthy donors. Only in-frame clones appear in the TCRdb table, and some are missing; sequencing was by immunoSEQ multiplex PCR. The sample holds 55,000 to 70,000 clones, 70% seen once. The sequencing input was PBMCs. These receptors were obtained from a woman in her sixties or seventies in good health and CMV-seropositive. The CDR3 runs from the conserved cysteine through the conserved F or W. The order of the fields is clone size, V gene, D gene, J gene, CDR3 protein, CDR3 DNA. The D gene is left open where the match is weak. For some rows the clone size is stated as once, few or many, or as a class when expanded; others skip it.

>.|TRBV5-1|TRBD2|TRBJ2-7
CASRLLAGGPGEQYF
TGCGCCAGCAGACTTCTAGCGGGGGGGCCTGGCGAGCAGTACTTC
>.|TRBV7-2|.|TRBJ2-6
CASSLAPSGSSGANVLTF
TGTGCCAGCAGCTTAGCGCCTTCGGGGAGCTCTGGGGCCAACGTCCTGACTTTC
>.|TRBV7-2|TRBD1|TRBJ1-1
CASRGQSNTEAFF
TGTGCCAGCAGGGGACAGTCGAACACTGAAGCTTTCTTT
>few|TRBV9|TRBD1|TRBJ1-2
CASSVGGQGLSGYGYTF
TGTGCCAGCAGCGTTGGGGGACAGGGTCTGTCCGGATATGGCTACACCTTC
>medium-sized|TRBV9|.|TRBJ2-2
CASSLRGFGGELFF
TGTGCCAGCAGCCTCCGGGGGTTTGGCGGGGAGCTGTTTTTT
>few|TRBV27|.|TRBJ2-1
CASSLSELNEQFF
TGTGCCAGCAGTTTATCGGAGCTTAATGAGCAGTTCTTC
>.|TRBV7-4|TRBD1|TRBJ1-3
CSSSKGTAAGNTIYF
TGTTCCAGCAGCAAGGGGACAGCCGCTGGAAACACCATATATTTT
>.|TRBV4-1|TRBD1|TRBJ2-7
CASNGGTGTGGGEQYF
TGCGCCAGCAACGGCGGTACCGGGACAGGGGGGGGCGAGCAGTACTTC
>once|TRBV5-1|.|TRBJ2-4
CASSSPRGAKNIQYF
TGCGCCAGCAGCTCCCCCCGGGGGGCCAAAAACATTCAGTACTTC
>.|TRBV4-3|.|TRBJ1-5
CASSQESSGNQPQHF
TGCGCCAGCAGCCAAGAATCATCAGGCAATCAGCCCCAGCATTTT
>.|TRBV6-5|TRBD1|TRBJ1-6
CASSYWDRKNSPLHF
TGTGCCAGCAGTTACTGGGACAGAAAGAATTCACCCCTCCACTTT
>.|TRBV6-6|.|TRBJ2-5
CASSYSSVVGETQYF
TGTGCCAGCAGTTACTCGTCGGTAGTCGGGGAGACCCAGTACTTC
>few|TRBV28|TRBD1|TRBJ1-2
CASRLDRAYGYTF
TGTGCCAGCAGACTGGACAGGGCCTATGGCTACACCTTC
>.|TRBV19|.|TRBJ2-7
CASSIKGGNEQYF
TGTGCCAGTAGTATAAAAGGAGGAAACGAGCAGTACTTC
>.|TRBV7-2|.|TRBJ2-1
CASSLNGRSYNEQFF
TGTGCCAGCAGCTTAAATGGGAGATCCTACAATGAGCAGTTCTTC
>.|TRBV11-2|TRBD2|TRBJ2-1
CASSQGLAGRNEQFF
TGTGCCAGCAGCCAGGGACTAGCGGGGAGAAATGAGCAGTTCTTC
>few|TRBV29-1|.|TRBJ1-2
CSVEDSGMRGYTF
TGCAGCGTTGAAGACTCAGGGATGCGCGGCTACACCTTC
>.|TRBV6-4|TRBD1|TRBJ2-2
CASSSGTGNTGELFF
TGTGCCAGCAGTTCCGGGACAGGGAACACCGGGGAGCTGTTTTTT
>.|TRBV23-1|.|TRBJ1-5
CASSQSGVDSNQPQHF
TGCGCCAGCAGTCAATCAGGGGTTGATAGCAATCAGCCCCAGCATTTT
>.|TRBV7-9|.|TRBJ1-2
CASSLDSVYGYTF
TGTGCCAGCAGCTTGGACAGCGTCTATGGCTACACCTTC
>.|TRBV14|.|TRBJ1-2
CASAGFNYGYTF
TGTGCCAGCGCAGGATTTAACTATGGCTACACCTTC
>.|TRBV7-2|TRBD1|TRBJ1-4
CASSFTGGGEKLFF
TGTGCCAGCAGCTTTACAGGGGGAGGTGAAAAACTGTTTTTT
>.|TRBV27|TRBD1|TRBJ2-7
CASRPGQGAYEQYF
TGTGCCAGCAGACCGGGACAGGGGGCTTACGAGCAGTACTTC
>few|TRBV7-9|.|TRBJ1-2
CASSLGGGRANYGYTF
TGTGCCAGCAGCTTAGGGGGCGGGAGAGCTAACTATGGCTACACCTTC
>few|TRBV5-1|TRBD2|TRBJ2-3
CASSSLSGGAADTQYF
TGCGCCAGCAGCTCTCTTAGCGGGGGGGCCGCAGATACGCAGTATTTT